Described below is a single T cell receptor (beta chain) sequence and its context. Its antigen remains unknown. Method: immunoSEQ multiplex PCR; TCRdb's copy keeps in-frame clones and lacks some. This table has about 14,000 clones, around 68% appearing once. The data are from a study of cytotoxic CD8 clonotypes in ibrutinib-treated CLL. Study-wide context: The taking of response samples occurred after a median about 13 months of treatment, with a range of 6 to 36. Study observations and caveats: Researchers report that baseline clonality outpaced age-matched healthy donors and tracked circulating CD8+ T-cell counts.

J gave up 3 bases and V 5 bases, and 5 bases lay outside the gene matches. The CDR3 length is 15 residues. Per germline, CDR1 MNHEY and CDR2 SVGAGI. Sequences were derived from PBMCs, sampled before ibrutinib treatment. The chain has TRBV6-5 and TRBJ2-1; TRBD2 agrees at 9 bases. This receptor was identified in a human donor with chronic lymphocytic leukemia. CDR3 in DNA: TGTGCCAGCAGTACGGGACTAGCTGGCTACAATGAGCAGTTCTTC. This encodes CASSTGLAGYNEQFF.